The entry that follows covers one TCR beta chain sequence. Its antigen is unidentified. The CDR3 spans 18 residues. V shed 6 bases and J shed 0 bases, with 21 bases lying between them. Germline loops: CDR1 MDHEN, CDR2 SYDVKM. This sample stems from a study of T cells in Graves' hyperthyroidism and ophthalmopathy. The TCR beta CDR3 regions underwent amplification using RNA transcripts as the source. When the TCR CDR3 underwent first-round RT-PCR, the HTBI primer set was used. From the multiplex PCR reads, TCRdb called clonotypes with MiXCR, one entry per CDR3 protein. The profile shows over 350,000 distinct CDR3 sequences, over 13% of them singletons. Study conclusions and caveats: Using 13 V-J features, a model discriminated ophthalmopathy from stable hyperthyroidism.

The sequencing sample was made of blood. This sequence was found in a man aged 50-60 years with Graves' ophthalmopathy. The J gene is TRBJ1-5, the V gene TRBV28, with a possible D match to TRBD1 (5 bases). CDR3 sequence reads: CASRISLGTGDSNQPQHF. For the CDR3, the DNA is TGTGCCAGCAGAATCTCGCTAGGGACGGGGGATAGCAATCAGCCCCAGCATTTT. Supplemented by reference TRBV28 and TRBJ1-5, the full variable domain reads DVKVTQSSRYLVKRTGEKVFLECVQDMDHENMFWYRQDPGLGLRLIYFSYDVKMKEKGDIPEGYSVSREKKERFSLILESASTNQTSMYLCASRISLGTGDSNQPQHFGDGTRLSIL.